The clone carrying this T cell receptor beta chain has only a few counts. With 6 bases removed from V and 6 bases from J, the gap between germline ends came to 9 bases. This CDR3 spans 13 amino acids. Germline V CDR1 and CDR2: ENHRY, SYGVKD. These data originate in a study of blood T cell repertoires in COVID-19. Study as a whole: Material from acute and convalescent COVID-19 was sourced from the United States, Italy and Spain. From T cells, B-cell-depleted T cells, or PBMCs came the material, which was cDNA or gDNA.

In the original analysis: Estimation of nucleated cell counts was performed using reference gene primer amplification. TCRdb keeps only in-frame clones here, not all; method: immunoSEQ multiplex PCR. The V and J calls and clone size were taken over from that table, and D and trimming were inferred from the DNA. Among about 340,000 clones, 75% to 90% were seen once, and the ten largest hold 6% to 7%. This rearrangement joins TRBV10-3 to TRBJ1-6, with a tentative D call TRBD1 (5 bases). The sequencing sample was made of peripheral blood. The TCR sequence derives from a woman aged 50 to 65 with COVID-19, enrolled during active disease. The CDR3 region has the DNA TGTGCCATCAGACAGGCAATTAATTCACCCCTCCACTTT. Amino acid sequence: CAIRQAINSPLHF.